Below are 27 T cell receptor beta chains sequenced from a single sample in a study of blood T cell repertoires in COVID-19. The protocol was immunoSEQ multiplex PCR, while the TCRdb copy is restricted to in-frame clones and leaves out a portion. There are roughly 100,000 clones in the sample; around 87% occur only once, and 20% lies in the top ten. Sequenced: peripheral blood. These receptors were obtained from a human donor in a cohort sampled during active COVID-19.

The CDR3 region is CASSFLRSVNEQFF. The DNA for the CDR3 is TGTGCCAGCAGCTTCCTCCGGTCGGTAAATGAGCAGTTCTTC. The chain recombines TRBV7-3 with TRBJ2-1, with no clear D. V lost 3 bases to trimming and J lost 7 bases, with 13 bases between them. The CDR3 runs to 14 residues. Germline CDR1 is SGHTA and CDR2 is FQGTGA.

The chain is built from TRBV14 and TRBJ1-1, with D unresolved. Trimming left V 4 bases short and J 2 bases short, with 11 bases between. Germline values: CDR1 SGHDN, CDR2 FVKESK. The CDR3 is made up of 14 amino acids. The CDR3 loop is CASSRLAFNTEAFF. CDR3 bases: TGTGCCAGCAGCCGGCTGGCCTTCAACACTGAAGCTTTCTTT.

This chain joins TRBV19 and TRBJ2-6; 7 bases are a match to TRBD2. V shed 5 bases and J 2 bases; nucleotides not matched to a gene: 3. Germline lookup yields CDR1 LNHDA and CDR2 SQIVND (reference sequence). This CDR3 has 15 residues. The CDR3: CASSVGGTGANVLTF. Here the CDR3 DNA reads TGTGCCAGTAGTGTCGGGGGGACTGGGGCCAACGTCCTGACTTTC.

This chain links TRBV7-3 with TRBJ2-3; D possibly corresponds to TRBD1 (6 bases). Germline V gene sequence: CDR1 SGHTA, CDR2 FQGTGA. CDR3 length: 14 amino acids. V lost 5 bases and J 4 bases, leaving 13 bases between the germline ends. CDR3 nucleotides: TGTGCCAGCAGCCTTCTTGGGGGCGCAGATACGCAGTATTTT. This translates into CASSLLGGADTQYF. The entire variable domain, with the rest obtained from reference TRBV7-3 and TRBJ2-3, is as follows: GAGVSQTPSNKVTEKGKYVELRCDPISGHTALYWYRQSLGQGPEFLIYFQGTGAADDSGLPNDRFFAVRPEGSVSTLKIQRTERGDSAVYLCASSLLGGADTQYFGPGTRLTVL.

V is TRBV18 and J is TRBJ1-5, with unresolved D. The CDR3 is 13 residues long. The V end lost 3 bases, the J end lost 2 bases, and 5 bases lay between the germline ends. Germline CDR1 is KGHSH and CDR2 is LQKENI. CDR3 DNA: TGTGCCAGCTCACCTTCGGGCAATCAGCCCCAGCATTTT. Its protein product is CASSPSGNQPQHF. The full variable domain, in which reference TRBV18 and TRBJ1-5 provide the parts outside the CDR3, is NAGVMQNPRHLVRRRGQEARLRCSPMKGHSHVYWYRQLPEEGLKFMVYLQKENIIDESGMPKERFSAEFPKEGPSILRIQQVVRGDSAAYFCASSPSGNQPQHFGDGTRLSIL.

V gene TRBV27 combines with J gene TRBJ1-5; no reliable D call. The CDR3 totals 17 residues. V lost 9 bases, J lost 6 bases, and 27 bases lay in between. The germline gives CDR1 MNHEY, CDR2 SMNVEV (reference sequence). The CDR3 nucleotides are TGTGCCAGTTCCCCCCGGGTGGACTACCCAGTCACTCAGCCCCAGCATTTT. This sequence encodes CASSPRVDYPVTQPQHF.

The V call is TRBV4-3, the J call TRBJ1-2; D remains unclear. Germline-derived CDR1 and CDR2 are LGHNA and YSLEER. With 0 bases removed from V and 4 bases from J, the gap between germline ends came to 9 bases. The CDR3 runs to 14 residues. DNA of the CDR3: TGCGCCAGCAGCCAAGAGAGGGAGGCCTATGGCTACACCTTC. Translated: CASSQEREAYGYTF.

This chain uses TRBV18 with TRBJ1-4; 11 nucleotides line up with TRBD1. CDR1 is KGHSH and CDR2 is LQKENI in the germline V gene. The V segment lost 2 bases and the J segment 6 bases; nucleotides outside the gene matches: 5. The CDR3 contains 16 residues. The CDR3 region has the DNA TGTGCCAGCTCACCAGGACAGGGGGCGCGGGATGAAAAACTGTTTTTT. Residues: CASSPGQGARDEKLFF.

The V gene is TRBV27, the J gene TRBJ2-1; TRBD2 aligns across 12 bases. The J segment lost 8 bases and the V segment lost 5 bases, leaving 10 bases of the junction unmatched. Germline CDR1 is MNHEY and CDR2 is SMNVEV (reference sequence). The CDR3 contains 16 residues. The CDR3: CASSPIRLAGGYEQFF. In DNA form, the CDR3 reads TGTGCCAGCAGTCCTATTCGGCTAGCGGGAGGGTATGAGCAGTTCTTC.

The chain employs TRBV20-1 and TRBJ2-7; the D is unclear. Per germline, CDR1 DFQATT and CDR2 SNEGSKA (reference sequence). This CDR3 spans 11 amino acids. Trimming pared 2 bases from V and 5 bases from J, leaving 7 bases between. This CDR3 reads CSARLGDEQYF. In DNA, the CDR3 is TGCAGTGCTAGACTAGGTGACGAGCAGTACTTC.

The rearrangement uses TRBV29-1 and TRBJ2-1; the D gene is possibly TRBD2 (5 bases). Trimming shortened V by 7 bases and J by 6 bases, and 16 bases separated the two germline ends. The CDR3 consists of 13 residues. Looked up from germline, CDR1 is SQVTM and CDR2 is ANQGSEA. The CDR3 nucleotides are TGCAGCGCCGAGGCCATTGGAGGCAATGAGCAGTTCTTC. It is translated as CSAEAIGGNEQFF.

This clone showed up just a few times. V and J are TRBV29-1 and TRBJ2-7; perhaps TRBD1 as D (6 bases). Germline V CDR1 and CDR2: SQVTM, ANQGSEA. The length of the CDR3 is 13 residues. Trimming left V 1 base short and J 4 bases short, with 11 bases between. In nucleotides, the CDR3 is TGCAGCGTTGAAGGGACAGAGGGGTACGAGCAGTACTTC. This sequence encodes CSVEGTEGYEQYF.

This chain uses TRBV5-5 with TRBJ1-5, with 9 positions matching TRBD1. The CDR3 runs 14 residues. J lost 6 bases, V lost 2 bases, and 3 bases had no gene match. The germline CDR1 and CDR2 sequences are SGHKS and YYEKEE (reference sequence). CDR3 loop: CASSFRQGGQPQHF. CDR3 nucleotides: TGTGCCAGCAGCTTTAGACAGGGGGGTCAGCCCCAGCATTTT.

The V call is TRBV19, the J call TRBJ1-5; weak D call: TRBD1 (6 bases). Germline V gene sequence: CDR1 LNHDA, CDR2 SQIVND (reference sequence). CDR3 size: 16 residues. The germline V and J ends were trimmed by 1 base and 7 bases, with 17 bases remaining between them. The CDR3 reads CASSIVAGGSGQPQHF. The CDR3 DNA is TGTGCCAGTAGTATAGTCGCGGGGGGCTCAGGGCAGCCCCAGCATTTT.

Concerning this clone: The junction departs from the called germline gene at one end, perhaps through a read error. CDR3 protein: CASSLGQGGETQYF. CDR3 sequence (DNA): TGCGCCAGCAGTTTGGGTCAAGGGGGAGAGACCCAGTACTTC. V is TRBV5-1 and J is TRBJ2-5, with D perhaps matching TRBD1 (6 bases). The germline gives CDR1 SGHRS, CDR2 YFSETQ. The CDR3 is 14 amino acids.

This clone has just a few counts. This CDR3 is CASSDWTSGSTDTQYF. CDR3 in DNA: TGTGCCAGCAGTGATTGGACTAGCGGGAGTACAGATACGCAGTATTTT. V is TRBV6-4 and J is TRBJ2-3, with TRBD2 matching over 13 bases. Looked up from germline, CDR1 is MRHNA and CDR2 is SNTAGT. The CDR3 runs 16 residues. Unmatched junction bases numbered 3, after V lost 3 bases and J lost 3 bases.

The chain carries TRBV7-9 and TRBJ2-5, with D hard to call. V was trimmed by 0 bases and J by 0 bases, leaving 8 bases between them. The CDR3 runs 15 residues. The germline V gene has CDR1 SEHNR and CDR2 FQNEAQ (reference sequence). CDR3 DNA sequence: TGTGCCAGCAGCTTAGCCCTAGGATACCAAGAGACCCAGTACTTC. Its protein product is CASSLALGYQETQYF. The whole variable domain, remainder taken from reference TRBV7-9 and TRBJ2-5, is DTGVSQNPRHKITKRGQNVTFRCDPISEHNRLYWYRQTLGQGPEFLTYFQNEAQLEKSRLLSDRFSAERPKGSFSTLEIQRTEQGDSAMYLCASSLALGYQETQYFGPGTRLLVL.

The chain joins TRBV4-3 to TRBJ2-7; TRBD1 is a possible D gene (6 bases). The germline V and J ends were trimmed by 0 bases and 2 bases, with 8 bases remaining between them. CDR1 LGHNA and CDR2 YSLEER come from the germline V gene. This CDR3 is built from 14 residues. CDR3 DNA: TGCGCCAGCAGCCAAGAAAGGACAGCCTACGAGCAGTACTTC. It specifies CASSQERTAYEQYF.

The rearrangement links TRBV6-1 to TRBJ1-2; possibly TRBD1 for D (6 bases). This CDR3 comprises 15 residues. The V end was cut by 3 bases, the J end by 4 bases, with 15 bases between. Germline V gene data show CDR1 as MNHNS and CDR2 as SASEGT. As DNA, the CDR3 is TGTGCCAGCAGTGATGAAGTAACAGGGAGCTATGGCTACACCTTC. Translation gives CASSDEVTGSYGYTF.

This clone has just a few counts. CDR3 DNA sequence: TGTGCCAGCAGTTACCCGGGACAGGGGATTTCCAACCTGTTCGCGAACACCGGGGAGCTGTTTTTT. Amino acids: CASSYPGQGISNLFANTGELFF. The V and J genes are TRBV28 and TRBJ2-2, with TRBD1 matching 10 bases. CDR1 and CDR2 from the germline V gene are MDHEN and SYDVKM. The CDR3 contains 22 residues. The junction had 20 bases not matched to a gene; V was cut back by 4 bases and J by 0 bases.

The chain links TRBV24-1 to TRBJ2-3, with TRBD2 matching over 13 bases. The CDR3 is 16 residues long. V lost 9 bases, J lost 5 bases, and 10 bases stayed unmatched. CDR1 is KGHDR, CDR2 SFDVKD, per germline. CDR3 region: CATSIGLAGVRDTQYF. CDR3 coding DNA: TGTGCCACCTCAATCGGACTAGCGGGAGTTAGAGATACGCAGTATTTT.

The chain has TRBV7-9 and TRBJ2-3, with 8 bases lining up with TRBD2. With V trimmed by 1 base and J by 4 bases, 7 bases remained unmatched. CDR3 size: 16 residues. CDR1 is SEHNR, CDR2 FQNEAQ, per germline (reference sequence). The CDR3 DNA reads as TGTGCCAGCAGCTTAGTTCACGGGAGGGCCGCAGATACGCAGTATTTT. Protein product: CASSLVHGRAADTQYF.

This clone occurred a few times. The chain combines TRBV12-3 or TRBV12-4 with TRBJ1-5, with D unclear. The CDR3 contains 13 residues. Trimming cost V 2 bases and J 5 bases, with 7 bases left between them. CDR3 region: CASSLNSYQPQHF. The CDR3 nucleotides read TGTGCCAGCAGTTTAAACAGCTATCAGCCCCAGCATTTT.

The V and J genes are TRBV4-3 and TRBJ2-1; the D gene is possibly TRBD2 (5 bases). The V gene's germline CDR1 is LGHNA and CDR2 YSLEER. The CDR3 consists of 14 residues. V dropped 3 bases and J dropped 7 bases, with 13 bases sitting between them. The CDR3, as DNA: TGCGCCAGCAGCCAGGACTTCACGATGAATGAGCAGTTCTTC. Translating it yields CASSQDFTMNEQFF.

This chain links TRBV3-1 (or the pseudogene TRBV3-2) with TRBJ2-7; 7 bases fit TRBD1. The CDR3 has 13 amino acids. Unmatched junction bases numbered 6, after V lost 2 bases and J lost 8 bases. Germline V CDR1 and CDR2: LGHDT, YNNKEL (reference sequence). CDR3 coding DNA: TGTGCCAGCAGCCAACCCGGGACAGAAAAGCAGTACTTC. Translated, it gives CASSQPGTEKQYF.

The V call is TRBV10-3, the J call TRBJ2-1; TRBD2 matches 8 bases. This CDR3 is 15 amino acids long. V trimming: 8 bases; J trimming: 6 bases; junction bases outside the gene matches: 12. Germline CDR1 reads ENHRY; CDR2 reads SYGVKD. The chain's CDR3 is CAISDEIAGSNEQFF. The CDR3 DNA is TGTGCCATCTCCGACGAAATAGCGGGATCCAATGAGCAGTTCTTC.

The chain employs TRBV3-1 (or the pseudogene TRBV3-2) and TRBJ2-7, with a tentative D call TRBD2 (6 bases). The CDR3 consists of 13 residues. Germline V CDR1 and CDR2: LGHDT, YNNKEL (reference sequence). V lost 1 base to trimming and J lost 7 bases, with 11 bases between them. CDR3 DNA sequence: TGTGCCAGCAGCCAAGGGACACGGGGGGAGCAGTACTTC. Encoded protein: CASSQGTRGEQYF.